Described below is a single T cell receptor (beta chain) sequence and its context. The data stem from a study of blood T cell repertoires in COVID-19. The age range of participants was 18 to 89 years, with residence in under 25 US areas. A COVID-19 case had been met by exposed participants during the 2 weeks before study entry. The protocol was immunoSEQ multiplex PCR, while the TCRdb copy is restricted to in-frame clones and leaves out a portion. The sample includes more than 250,000 clones, around 83% seen only once; the top ten take approximately 5%. The CDR3 has 16 amino acids. Germline V gene data show CDR1 as MNHNS and CDR2 as SASEGT. The V gene end was trimmed by 4 bases and the J gene end by 6 bases; junction bases not matched to a gene: 8.

This receptor was taken from a man aged 40-49 years who had been exposed to COVID-19. The rearrangement links TRBV6-1 to TRBJ2-1, with 11 bases that match TRBD2. Sequenced sample: PBMCs or T cells enriched from blood (not recorded which). The CDR3 DNA follows: TGTGCCAGCAGTGTTATTTTAACTAGCGGGAGCAATGAGCAGTTCTTC. Its protein product is CASSVILTSGSNEQFF.